This TCR beta chain derives from a study of T cell changes during pregnancy in multiple sclerosis. Some clones are missing from TCRdb's copy, which holds only in-frame ones; the method was immunoSEQ multiplex PCR. The data contain 50,000 to 65,000 clones, about 91% of them singletons. V shed 5 bases and J 6 bases; nucleotides not matched to a gene: 5. Germline V gives CDR1 MNHEY, CDR2 SMNVEV (reference sequence). The CDR3 consists of 14 residues. The material was CD4+ T cells from peripheral blood mononuclear cells, obtained in the first trimester of pregnancy. V gene TRBV27 combines with J gene TRBJ2-3, with TRBD2 matching over 10 bases. The clonotype was recovered from a female donor with multiple sclerosis, enrolled in a pregnancy study. This CDR3 is CASSLRTSGDTQYF. CDR3 DNA sequence: TGTGCCAGCAGTCTCCGGACTAGCGGTGATACGCAGTATTTT.